Sequencing of this T cell receptor (beta chain) was carried out in a study of identical twins. The table lists this clonotype with a few counts. Its cognate antigen is unknown. Unique molecular identifiers were present on the cDNA, which also gained a universal primer site by template switching. TCRdb re-analysed the 5' RACE reads in MiXCR, keeping a single row per CDR3 protein. The data show around 450,000 distinct CDR3 sequences, more than 13% seen once. There were only healthy Caucasians among the donors. General study results and limits: The same donors were not followed; conclusions instead depended on cross-sectional statistical analysis. Where out-of-frame alpha sequences were twin-shared, they showed excess low generation probability.

This sample also appeared in a second study, on yellow fever vaccine responses in identical twins.

The clonotype originates from a woman under 30 in good health. The specimen sequenced was CD4+ T cells sorted from blood.

The CDR3 DNA is TGTGCCAGCAGTAAGACCGGGACAGGGGCTGGCGAGCAGTACTTC. Encoded protein: CASSKTGTGAGEQYF. This chain connects TRBV12-3 or TRBV12-4 to TRBJ2-7, with 10 bases fitting TRBD1. CDR3 size: 15 residues. Trimming at V came to 5 bases and at J to 6 bases, leaving 10 bases not matched to a gene.